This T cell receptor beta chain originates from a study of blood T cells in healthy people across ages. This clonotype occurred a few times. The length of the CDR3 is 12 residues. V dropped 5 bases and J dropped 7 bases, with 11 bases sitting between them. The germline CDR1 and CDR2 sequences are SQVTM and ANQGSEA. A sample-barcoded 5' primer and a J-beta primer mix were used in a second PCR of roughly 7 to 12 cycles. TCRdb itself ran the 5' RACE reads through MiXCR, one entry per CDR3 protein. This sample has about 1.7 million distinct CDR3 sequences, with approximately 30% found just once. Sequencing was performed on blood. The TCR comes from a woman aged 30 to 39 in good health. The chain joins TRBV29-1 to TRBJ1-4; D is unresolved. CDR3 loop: CSVRRGGEKLFF. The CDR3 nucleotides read TGCAGCGTTAGACGGGGAGGTGAAAAACTGTTTTTT.